Below are 29 T cell receptor beta chains sequenced from a single sample in a study of T cells in Graves' hyperthyroidism and ophthalmopathy (dated by TCRdb to about 2019). The library was made by multiplex PCR. TCRdb names Illumina HiSeq 2000 as the instrument used. The TCR beta CDR3 regions were amplified from RNA transcripts. The TCR CDR3 was subjected to a first round of RT-PCR using the HTBI primer set and the Qiagen OneStep RT-PCR kit. TCRdb applied fastp at Q25 and MiXCR to the public reads, then kept only in-frame beta chains. Each entry merges the rows of one CDR3 protein and shows their most common DNA and genes. This sample comprises approximately 690,000 distinct CDR3 sequences, around 15% of them detected only once. The ten largest clonotypes hold 9.5% to 15% of the sample. What was sequenced was blood. These receptors all come from a woman aged 50 to 60 with Graves' ophthalmopathy.

In its sample, this clonotype was seen many times. V usage is TRBV29-1 and J usage is TRBJ1-5, with TRBD1 identical over 7 bases. The germline V gene encodes CDR1 SQVTM and CDR2 ANQGSEA. The CDR3 covers 14 residues. V shed 4 bases, J shed 1 base, and the junction held 4 bases outside the gene matches. The CDR3 nucleotides read TGCAGCGTTGCCACAGGGGCGAGCAATCAGCCCCAGCATTTT. Amino acids: CSVATGASNQPQHF.

The chain is built from TRBV9 and TRBJ2-2; 7 positions agree with TRBD2. CDR3 size: 16 residues. V shed 4 bases, J shed 4 bases, and the junction held 10 bases outside the gene matches. Germline CDR1 reads SGDLS; CDR2 reads YYNGEE. The CDR3 here is CASSPHPTSLTGELFF. In DNA, the CDR3 is TGTGCCAGCAGCCCCCACCCGACTAGCCTCACCGGGGAGCTGTTTTTT.

This clonotype was observed at least ten times. The chain links TRBV5-1 to TRBJ2-1; D is uncertain. V was pared by 0 bases and J by 7 bases, with 5 bases between. The germline V gene encodes CDR1 SGHRS and CDR2 YFSETQ. This CDR3 has 12 residues. In DNA, the CDR3 is TGCGCCAGCAGCTTGGAAAGAAATGAGCAGTTCTTC. This sequence encodes CASSLERNEQFF.

This clonotype was found many times. J is TRBJ2-3 and V is TRBV9; D gene ambiguous. Trimming removed 0 bases from V and 1 base from J, with 6 bases in between. The CDR3 is 14 amino acids. The V gene's germline CDR1 is SGDLS and CDR2 YYNGEE. As DNA, the CDR3 is TGTGCCAGCAGCGTAGTGGCAGGCACAGATACGCAGTATTTT. Translated: CASSVVAGTDTQYF.

The table lists this clonotype with many counts. This rearrangement joins TRBV24-1 to TRBJ2-7; D remains ambiguous. The CDR3 loop spans 12 amino acids. The V gene lost 4 bases and the J gene lost 3 bases, with 6 bases spanning the gap. Germline CDR1 reads KGHDR; CDR2 reads SFDVKD. The DNA of the CDR3 is TGTGCCACCAGTGACAGAAACTACGAGCAGTACTTC. This sequence encodes CATSDRNYEQYF.

The chain recombines TRBV9 with TRBJ2-3; TRBD2 matches 9 bases. Per germline, CDR1 SGDLS and CDR2 YYNGEE. Trimming at V came to 0 bases and at J to 5 bases, leaving 10 bases not matched to a gene. The CDR3 runs 17 residues. The CDR3 reads CASSVVMAGGPVDTQYF. As DNA, the CDR3 is TGTGCCAGCAGCGTAGTAATGGCGGGAGGGCCAGTAGATACGCAGTATTTT. Full variable domain (remainder filled in from reference TRBV9 and TRBJ2-3): DSGVTQTPKHLITATGQRVTLRCSPRSGDLSVYWYQQSLDQGLQFLIQYYNGEERAKGNILERFSAQQFPDLHSELNLSSLELGDSALYFCASSVVMAGGPVDTQYFGPGTRLTVL.

The chain carries TRBV20-1 and TRBJ2-1; 10 nucleotides agree with TRBD2. The germline gives CDR1 DFQATT, CDR2 SNEGSKA (reference sequence). V shed 6 bases, J shed 7 bases, and the junction held 6 bases outside the gene matches. This CDR3 has 13 amino acids. The CDR3 reads CSAEAGGQNEQFF. The DNA for the CDR3 is TGCAGTGCCGAAGCGGGAGGGCAGAATGAGCAGTTCTTC.

This clonotype was detected ten times or more. The gene calls are TRBV5-5 and TRBJ2-1; D ambiguous. Germline loops: CDR1 SGHKS, CDR2 YYEKEE (reference sequence). V dropped 4 bases and J dropped 4 bases, with 6 bases sitting between them. CDR3 length: 12 amino acids. Here the CDR3 reads CASSAEYNEQFF. The CDR3 coding sequence is TGTGCCAGCAGCGCGGAGTACAATGAGCAGTTCTTC.

V usage is TRBV28 and J usage is TRBJ1-6; D is perhaps TRBD1 (6 bases). V dropped 5 bases and J dropped 7 bases, with 15 bases sitting between them. The CDR3 covers 15 residues. The V gene's germline CDR1 is MDHEN and CDR2 SYDVKM. The CDR3 here is CASSNRGGENSPLHF. The CDR3 DNA reads as TGTGCCAGCAGTAACCGCGGGGGCGAAAATTCACCCCTCCACTTT.

The J gene is TRBJ1-2, the V gene TRBV29-1; D is uncertain. This CDR3 spans 9 amino acids. Germline CDR1 SQVTM, CDR2 ANQGSEA. V lost 6 bases, J lost 8 bases, and 7 bases lay in between. The CDR3 coding sequence is TGCAGCGTGGGTCGCGGCTACACCTTC. Translating gives CSVGRGYTF. Combining the CDR3 with reference TRBV29-1 and TRBJ1-2 gives the whole variable domain SAVISQKPSRDICQRGTSLTIQCQVDSQVTMMFWYRQQPGQSLTLIATANQGSEATYESGFVIDKFPISRPNLTFSTLTVSNMSPEDSSIYLCSVGRGYTFGSGTRLTVV.

The table lists this clonotype with many counts. The chain links TRBV25-1 to TRBJ2-3; 11 bases agree with TRBD1. After removal of 3 bases from V and 0 bases from J, the junction contained 2 bases not matched to a gene. The CDR3 runs 16 residues. CDR1 and CDR2 (germline): MGHDK, SYGVNS. The CDR3 nucleotides are TGTGCCAGCAGTGACCGGGACAGGGGGAGCACAGATACGCAGTATTTT. Its protein is CASSDRDRGSTDTQYF.

In this sample, this clonotype turned up a few times. The chain combines TRBV28 with TRBJ1-2, with TRBD1 as a possible D gene (6 bases). The V gene's germline CDR1 is MDHEN and CDR2 SYDVKM. CDR3 size: 13 residues. The V end lost 2 bases, the J end lost 4 bases, and 8 bases lay between the germline ends. This CDR3 is CASSLGQLYGYTF. The CDR3 region has the DNA TGTGCCAGCAGTTTAGGACAGCTCTATGGCTACACCTTC.

This clonotype has a count of ten or more. V and J are TRBV6-1 and TRBJ2-7; TRBD2 might be the D (6 bases). The CDR3 length is 15 residues. Deletions cut 6 bases from V and 6 bases from J, with 21 bases between. Germline V gives CDR1 MNHNS, CDR2 SASEGT. CDR3 sequence: CASSNEMGLLGEQYF. Here the CDR3 DNA reads TGTGCCAGCAGCAATGAAATGGGACTCCTTGGCGAGCAGTACTTC.

The V call is TRBV7-2, the J call TRBJ1-2; tentative D call: TRBD1 (6 bases). Germline lookup yields CDR1 SGHTA and CDR2 FQGNSA. V gave up 6 bases and J gave up 8 bases, with 16 bases separating them. This CDR3 is built from 13 residues. CDR3 in DNA: TGTGCCAGCAGTCCTGGACAGACCGGGGGCTACACCTTC. As protein: CASSPGQTGGYTF.

This chain connects TRBV4-2 to TRBJ2-3; D gene unclear. With 0 bases removed from V and 2 bases from J, the gap between germline ends came to 6 bases. Germline lookup yields CDR1 LGHNA and CDR2 YNFKEQ. The length of the CDR3 is 14 residues. The CDR3 nucleotides read TGTGCCAGCAGCCAAGACCCTCCCACAGATACGCAGTATTTT. Translated, it gives CASSQDPPTDTQYF.

In its sample, this clonotype was seen many times. This sequence joins TRBV20-1 and TRBJ2-5; TRBD2 might be the D (7 bases). The germline gives CDR1 DFQATT, CDR2 SNEGSKA (reference sequence). The V end lost 3 bases, the J end lost 5 bases, and 19 bases lay between the germline ends. CDR3 length: 15 residues. CDR3 nucleotides: TGCAGTGCTAGCGACGCCGGAGGGAGGGGGGAGACCCAGTACTTC. It translates to CSASDAGGRGETQYF.

This clonotype was picked up many times. The CDR3 DNA reads as TGTGCCAGCAGCCAAGATACGTTTACTCCCGGGGACACAGATACGCAGTATTTT. It yields the protein CASSQDTFTPGDTDTQYF. The chain uses TRBV3-1 and TRBJ2-3, with D possibly matching TRBD2 (5 bases). The V end was cut by 0 bases, the J end by 2 bases, with 18 bases between. CDR3 length: 18 amino acids. Germline values: CDR1 LGHDT, CDR2 YNNKEL (reference sequence).

The chain is built from TRBV3-1 and TRBJ2-3; D might be TRBD2 (5 bases). The CDR3 covers 16 residues. Germline assignment: CDR1 LGHDT and CDR2 YNNKEL (reference sequence). The V and J ends lost 0 bases and 2 bases respectively, with 12 bases between them. The CDR3 DNA reads TGTGCCAGCAGCCAAGATATCGGCGGGTACACAGATACGCAGTATTTT. It is translated as CASSQDIGGYTDTQYF.

This clonotype was observed many times. V and J are TRBV30 and TRBJ1-1; D perhaps matches TRBD1 (6 bases). Germline CDR1 is GTSNPN and CDR2 is SVGIG (reference sequence). This CDR3 has 15 amino acids. V was shortened by 4 bases and J by 5 bases, with 20 bases between the two germline ends. CDR3 amino acids: CAWNRENWRKTEAFF. Written as DNA, the CDR3 is TGTGCCTGGAACAGGGAAAATTGGCGGAAGACTGAAGCTTTCTTT.

In its sample, this clonotype was seen many times. The rearrangement links TRBV9 to TRBJ2-5, with 14 bases matching TRBD2. With 3 bases clipped from V and 0 bases from J, the junction kept 4 bases outside the gene matches. Germline CDR1 reads SGDLS; CDR2 reads YYNGEE. The CDR3 has 17 amino acids. CDR3 bases: TGTGCCAGCAGCGCAGGACTAGCGGGAGGTAACCAAGAGACCCAGTACTTC. Protein product: CASSAGLAGGNQETQYF. The full variable domain, completed using reference TRBV9 and TRBJ2-5, is DSGVTQTPKHLITATGQRVTLRCSPRSGDLSVYWYQQSLDQGLQFLIQYYNGEERAKGNILERFSAQQFPDLHSELNLSSLELGDSALYFCASSAGLAGGNQETQYFGPGTRLLVL.

This clonotype has just a few counts. The V gene is TRBV5-1, the J gene TRBJ2-2, with 13 bases aligning to TRBD2. The CDR3 has 16 amino acids. Per germline, CDR1 SGHRS and CDR2 YFSETQ. Trimming took 3 bases from V and 6 from J; bases not matched to a gene: 5. This chain's CDR3 is CASSSRTSGSPGELFF. CDR3 bases: TGCGCCAGCAGCTCCAGGACTAGCGGGAGCCCCGGGGAGCTGTTTTTT.

This clonotype has just a few counts. This chain uses TRBV7-2 with TRBJ2-5; D uncertain. Between the trimmed V and J ends, which lost 1 base and 1 base, there was a span of 4 bases. The CDR3 loop spans 13 amino acids. CDR1 is SGHTA, CDR2 FQGNSA, per germline. The CDR3: CASSLEVQETQYF. CDR3 DNA: TGTGCCAGCAGCTTAGAGGTCCAAGAGACCCAGTACTTC.

Many counts were recorded for this clonotype. The gene calls are TRBV6-2 or TRBV6-3 and TRBJ1-5; 7 bases line up with TRBD1. Trimming took 5 bases from V and 0 from J; bases not matched to a gene: 4. The germline V gene encodes CDR1 MNHEY and CDR2 SVGEGT. The CDR3 has 15 amino acids. The CDR3 loop reads CASSETGLSNQPQHF. CDR3 nucleotides: TGTGCCAGCAGTGAGACAGGGCTTAGCAATCAGCCCCAGCATTTT.

This clonotype was observed many times. The chain links TRBV10-3 to TRBJ1-2; 9 bases are shared with TRBD1. The CDR3 length is 13 residues. V lost 6 bases and J lost 3; bases outside the gene matches: 2. CDR1 and CDR2 (germline): ENHRY, SYGVKD. CDR3 sequence: CAISRDRDYGYTF. DNA for the CDR3: TGTGCCATCAGCAGGGACAGGGACTATGGCTACACCTTC.

V and J are TRBV6-2 or TRBV6-3 and TRBJ2-1; 10 bases are shared with TRBD2. J gave up 10 bases and V 0 bases, and 9 bases lay outside the gene matches. Germline values: CDR1 MNHEY, CDR2 SVGEGT. This CDR3 is built from 16 residues. The CDR3 is CASSYSDLAGDHEQFF. The CDR3 DNA follows: TGTGCCAGCAGTTACTCGGATCTAGCGGGAGATCACGAGCAGTTCTTC.

This clonotype was recorded a few times. The V call is TRBV10-3, the J call TRBJ2-2, with D perhaps assigned TRBD1 or TRBD2 (5 bases each). Germline V lookup: CDR1 ENHRY, CDR2 SYGVKD. This CDR3 region has 17 residues. Trimming left V 2 bases short and J 6 bases short, with 19 bases between. The CDR3 DNA is TGTGCCATCAGTGAGGGGCAGGGAGAGACCCTGTCCGGGGAGCTGTTTTTT. Protein product: CAISEGQGETLSGELFF.

The gene calls are TRBV7-9 and TRBJ1-2; D call uncertain. Germline CDR1 reads SEHNR; CDR2 reads FQNEAQ (reference sequence). The CDR3 extends over 13 amino acids. Trimming removed 5 bases from V and 5 bases from J, with 12 bases in between. DNA for the CDR3: TGTGCCAGCAGCACCACCGGGATTTATGGCTACACCTTC. Translation gives CASSTTGIYGYTF.

The V gene is TRBV6-2 or TRBV6-3, the J gene TRBJ2-2, with D perhaps given as TRBD1 or TRBD2 (6 bases each). The CDR3 totals 17 residues. Per germline, CDR1 MNHEY and CDR2 SVGEGT. Trimming left V 2 bases short and J 5 bases short, with 18 bases between. The DNA for the CDR3 is TGTGCCAGCAGTTACCCCACTTTGGGGGGCGTAACCGGGGAGCTGTTTTTT. Its protein is CASSYPTLGGVTGELFF.

The rearrangement links TRBV19 to TRBJ1-6; 12 bases agree with TRBD1. In germline, CDR1 is LNHDA, CDR2 SQIVND (reference sequence). CDR3 length equals 17 residues. The V and J ends lost 1 base and 10 bases, in that order; junction bases with no gene match: 8. As DNA, the CDR3 is TGTGCCAGTAGTATAGCACAATGGGACAGGGGGCACTCACCCCTCCACTTT. This sequence encodes CASSIAQWDRGHSPLHF.